Sequencing of this T cell receptor beta chain was carried out in a study of spatial heterogeneity in lung cancer. On the study more broadly: Alpha-chain sequences were detected in numbers that were consistently lower than beta-chain sequences.

This clonotype was seen at least ten times. CDR3 length: 15 residues. From germline, CDR1 is LGHNT and CDR2 FRNRAP. Trimming removed 3 bases at V and 0 bases at J, with 9 bases between. One entry per CDR3 protein results from TCRdb running MiXCR on the 5' RACE reads. The table records about 29,000 distinct CDR3 sequences, roughly 8.4% of them present only once. Time point indicated: sample taken at primary tumor resection. Extraction of whole RNA from tumor, nontumor lung or frozen PBMC preceded unsorted sequencing. This chain joins TRBV12-5 and TRBJ2-1, with D perhaps being TRBD1 or TRBD2 (5 bases each). The sample consisted of PBMCs, taken at surgery. The origin of this receptor is a female donor with early-stage non-small cell lung cancer. The CDR3 loop is CASGFGTSSYNEQFF. Written as DNA, the CDR3 is TGTGCTAGTGGTTTTGGGACCAGCTCCTACAATGAGCAGTTCTTC.